Below are 8 T cell receptor beta chains sequenced from a single sample in a study of T-cell memory formation after mild COVID-19. One entry per CDR3 protein, called by TCRdb with MiXCR from the 5' RACE reads. The profile shows around 250,000 distinct CDR3 sequences, over 15% of them singletons. Sequencing was carried out using PBMCs or a T cell subset sorted from them (not recorded which). Every receptor here comes from an adult woman who had mild COVID-19 (a few samples of this study predate the infection). Cell type and time point are not known.

The CDR3 here is CASSKASGTNYNEQFF. CDR3 bases: TGTGCCAGCAGTAAAGCTAGCGGGACCAACTACAATGAGCAGTTCTTC. V and J are TRBV6-6 and TRBJ2-1, with 9 bases that match TRBD2. Germline lookup yields CDR1 MNHNY and CDR2 SVGAGI (reference sequence). V was clipped by 5 bases and J by 3 bases; unmatched bases: 8. This CDR3 is 16 amino acids long.

V gene TRBV6-6 combines with J gene TRBJ2-3; 7 positions agree with TRBD1. This CDR3 has 13 residues. Unmatched junction bases numbered 11, after V lost 6 bases and J lost 11 bases. Per germline, CDR1 MNHNY and CDR2 SVGAGI (reference sequence). In DNA form, the CDR3 reads TGTGCCAGCAGACAGGGGCGCCTTGGGGGGCAGTATTTT. Residues: CASRQGRLGGQYF.

This clonotype has more than one count but fewer than ten. The chain uses TRBV10-3 and TRBJ1-2, with TRBD1 as a possible D gene (6 bases). Per the germline V gene, CDR1 is ENHRY and CDR2 is SYGVKD. The CDR3 consists of 13 residues. The V gene lost 3 bases and the J gene lost 8 bases, with 13 bases spanning the gap. The CDR3 nucleotides are TGTGCCATCAGTGAAGAGGGACAATTGGGCTACACCTTC. Amino acid sequence: CAISEEGQLGYTF.

In its sample, this clonotype was seen many times. The rearrangement uses TRBV29-1 and TRBJ2-5; TRBD2 matches 7 bases. Germline lookup yields CDR1 SQVTM and CDR2 ANQGSEA. After removal of 5 bases from V and 4 bases from J, the junction contained 4 bases not matched to a gene. The CDR3 sequence is 12 residues long. The CDR3 here is CSVLSGTETQYF. CDR3 bases: TGCAGCGTTCTGAGCGGGACAGAGACCCAGTACTTC.

The chain combines TRBV27 with TRBJ2-7, with TRBD2 identical over 12 bases. Germline assignment: CDR1 MNHEY and CDR2 SMNVEV (reference sequence). V trimming: 0 bases; J trimming: 3 bases; junction bases outside the gene matches: 9. The CDR3 covers 18 residues. The CDR3 coding sequence is TGTGCCAGCAGTTTATCGAGTCTAGCGGGAGGGCCGGGCTACGAGCAGTACTTC. Protein sequence: CASSLSSLAGGPGYEQYF.

The chain links TRBV12-3 or TRBV12-4 to TRBJ1-5; D gene unclear. The CDR3 spans 13 residues. V was cut by 6 bases and J by 7 bases, with 13 bases left in between. The DNA for the CDR3 is TGTGCCAGCAGCGGGAGGTCCCGGCAGCCCCAGCATTTT. Translation: CASSGRSRQPQHF.

This clonotype has just a few counts. J is TRBJ2-5 and V is TRBV7-9; no definite D call. Trimming stripped 2 bases from V and 3 bases from J, with 10 bases between. Germline CDR1 is SEHNR and CDR2 is FQNEAQ (reference sequence). The CDR3 runs 14 residues. Here the CDR3 reads CASSLPPSEETQYF. The DNA for the CDR3 is TGTGCCAGCAGCTTACCCCCAAGCGAAGAGACCCAGTACTTC.

This clonotype was seen a handful of times. The rearrangement joins TRBV7-2 to TRBJ2-5, with D unresolved. V lost 2 bases and J lost 2, with 6 bases in between. Germline CDR1 reads SGHTA; CDR2 reads FQGNSA. The CDR3 is 13 residues long. The CDR3 DNA sequence: TGTGCCAGCAGCTTATGGAATCAAGAGACCCAGTACTTC. Amino acids: CASSLWNQETQYF.